This T cell receptor beta chain stems from a study of blood T cell repertoires in COVID-19. For the study at large: Collection of acute and convalescent COVID-19 samples took place in the United States, Italy and Spain.

Authors' processing steps: Amplification from reference gene primers served as the basis for estimated nucleated cell counts. TCRdb's table, derived via immunoSEQ multiplex PCR, lists solely in-frame clones and lacks some. That table gives V, J and clone size, and the DNA gave D and trimming. The sample lists 100,000 to 150,000 clones; more than 75% were seen once. The V and J ends lost 5 bases and 2 bases, in that order; junction bases with no gene match: 8. The CDR3 totals 15 residues. CDR1 is SGHVS, CDR2 FNYEAQ, per germline. This chain links TRBV7-6 with TRBJ1-2, with 7 bases that match TRBD1. Input material: peripheral blood. The sequence derives from a woman in her sixties or seventies with acute or convalescent COVID-19. The CDR3 protein is CASSPAWTGNYGYTF. CDR3 in DNA: TGTGCCAGCAGCCCCGCGTGGACAGGAAACTATGGCTACACCTTC.